The T cell receptor (beta chain) described here comes from a study of T cells in Graves' hyperthyroidism and ophthalmopathy. Study results and limitations: Most clonotypes that expanded in the thyroid above 0.001 also showed up in blood.

Trimming removed 3 bases from V and 6 bases from J, with 13 bases in between. Looked up from germline, CDR1 is SGDLS and CDR2 is YYNGEE. This CDR3 region has 14 residues. This clonotype was picked up many times. Its cognate antigen is unknown. Amplification of TCR beta CDR3 regions was performed using RNA transcripts as template. Using the HTBI primer set, a first-round RT-PCR was run on the TCR CDR3. TCRdb reanalysed the multiplex PCR reads using MiXCR and keeps one entry per CDR3 protein. Among approximately 610,000 distinct CDR3 sequences listed, roughly 14% were seen once. Clinical symptoms, serum thyroxine, TRAb, thyroid ultrasound and orbital computed tomography informed diagnoses.

Sequencing used blood. The sequence was collected from a woman aged 40-49 years with Graves' ophthalmopathy. V gene TRBV9 combines with J gene TRBJ1-5; D is possibly TRBD1 (5 bases). CDR3 loop: CASSGGHQGQPQHF. The CDR3 bases are TGTGCCAGCAGCGGTGGACATCAGGGTCAGCCCCAGCATTTT.